This paragraph covers one T cell receptor beta chain sequence. Its antigen is as yet unknown. This entry is derived from a study of PD-L1 blockade in urothelial cancer. Overall study context: Blood underwent analysis 3 weeks (second dose) and 6 weeks after treatment began. Study outcomes and limitations: When pretreatment blood TCR clonality was below the median, it predicted better survival.

Specified time point: pretreatment peripheral blood. Every PCR got spiked synthetic TCR analog templates. Produced via immunoSEQ multiplex PCR; TCRdb's table is partial and in-frame only. The sample carries 30,000 to 40,000 clones, just over 90% recorded once. The CDR3 covers 14 residues. V was shortened by 7 bases and J by 1 base, with 10 bases between the two germline ends. Looked up from germline, CDR1 is MDHEN and CDR2 is SYDVKM. The specimen comprised PBMCs, sampled around atezolizumab (anti-PD-L1) treatment. The TCR comes from a woman aged 55-69 years with urothelial cancer. This chain uses TRBV28 with TRBJ2-2; weak D call: TRBD1 (6 bases). In DNA form, the CDR3 reads TGTGCCAGCAAACCGACAGGGAACACCGGGGAGCTGTTTTTT. Its translation: CASKPTGNTGELFF.